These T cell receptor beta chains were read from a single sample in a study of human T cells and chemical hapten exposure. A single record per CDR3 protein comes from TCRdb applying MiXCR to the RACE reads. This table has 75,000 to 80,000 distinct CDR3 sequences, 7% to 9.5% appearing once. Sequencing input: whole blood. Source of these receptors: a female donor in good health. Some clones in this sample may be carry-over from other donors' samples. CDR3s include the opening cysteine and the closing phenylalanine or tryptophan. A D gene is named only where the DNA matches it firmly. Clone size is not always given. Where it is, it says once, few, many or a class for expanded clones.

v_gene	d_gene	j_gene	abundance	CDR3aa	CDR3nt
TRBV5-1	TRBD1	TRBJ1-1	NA	CASSLWGQGGGYTEAFF	TGCGCCAGCAGCTTGTGGGGACAGGGAGGAGGATACACTGAAGCTTTCTTT
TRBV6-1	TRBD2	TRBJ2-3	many	CASSEAGLAGVDTQYF	TGTGCCAGCAGTGAAGCCGGACTAGCGGGGGTAGATACGCAGTATTTT
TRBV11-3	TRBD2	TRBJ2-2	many	CASSSDGREDTGELFF	TGTGCCAGCAGCTCCGACGGGCGGGAGGACACCGGGGAGCTGTTTTTT
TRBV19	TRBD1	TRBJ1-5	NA	CASSNRGGIGNQPQHF	TGTGCCAGTAGTAACAGGGGCGGGATAGGCAATCAGCCCCAGCATTTT
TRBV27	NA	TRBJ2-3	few	CASSSQASTDTQYF	TGTGCCAGCAGTTCTCAGGCGAGCACAGATACGCAGTATTTT
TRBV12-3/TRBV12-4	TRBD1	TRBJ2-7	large	CASSSQGYEQYF	TGTGCCAGCAGCTCACAGGGGTACGAGCAGTACTTC
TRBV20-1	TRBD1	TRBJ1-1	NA	CSARSKGTGDTEAFF	TGCAGTGCTAGATCGAAGGGGACAGGGGACACTGAAGCTTTCTTT
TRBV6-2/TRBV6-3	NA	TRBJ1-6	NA	CASKQGNSPLHF	TGTGCCAGCAAACAGGGAAACTCACCCCTCCACTTT
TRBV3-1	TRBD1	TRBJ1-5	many	CASSRVQGADQPQHF	TGTGCCAGCAGCCGGGTACAGGGGGCCGATCAGCCCCAGCATTTT
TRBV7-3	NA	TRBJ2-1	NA	CASSPGIQGGQQFF	TGTGCCAGCAGCCCCGGGATCCAGGGGGGCCAGCAGTTCTTC
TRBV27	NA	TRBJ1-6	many	CASRLGYNSPLHF	TGTGCCAGCAGATTGGGCTATAATTCACCCCTCCACTTT
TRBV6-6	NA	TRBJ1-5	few	CASSLGGMGNQPQHF	TGTGCCAGCAGCTTAGGAGGTATGGGCAATCAGCCCCAGCATTTT
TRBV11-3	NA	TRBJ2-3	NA	CASGWTGTDTQYF	TGTGCCAGCGGGTGGACAGGCACAGATACGCAGTATTTT
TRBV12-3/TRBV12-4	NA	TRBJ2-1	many	CASSPTGSYEQFF	TGTGCCAGCAGCCCAACAGGGAGCTATGAGCAGTTCTTC
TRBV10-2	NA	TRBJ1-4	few	CATRDVGDEKLFF	TGCGCCACCCGGGACGTTGGGGATGAAAAACTGTTTTTT
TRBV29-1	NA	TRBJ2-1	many	CSVGDEGRDHNEQFF	TGCAGCGTGGGCGATGAAGGACGGGATCACAATGAGCAGTTCTTC
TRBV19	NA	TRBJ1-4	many	CASSIVPELNEKLFF	TGTGCCAGTAGTATAGTACCAGAACTTAATGAAAAACTGTTTTTT
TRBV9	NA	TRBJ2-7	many	CASSVAWGGNGDEQYF	TGTGCCAGCAGCGTAGCTTGGGGAGGAAATGGGGACGAGCAGTACTTC
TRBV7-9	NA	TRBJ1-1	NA	CASSYASNTEAFF	TGTGCCAGCAGCTACGCTTCGAACACTGAAGCTTTCTTT
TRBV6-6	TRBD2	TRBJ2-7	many	CASSSTSGGAYEQYF	TGTGCCAGCAGCTCCACTAGCGGGGGGGCCTACGAGCAGTACTTC
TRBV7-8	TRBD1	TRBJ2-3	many	CASSLRQGAATQYF	TGTGCCAGCAGCTTACGGCAGGGGGCAGCTACGCAGTATTTT
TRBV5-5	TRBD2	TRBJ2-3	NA	CASSLVLAGRHPSTDTQYF	TGTGCCAGCAGCTTGGTATTAGCGGGGCGACATCCTAGCACAGATACGCAGTATTTT
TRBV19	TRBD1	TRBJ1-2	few	CASSIGRTGIAGYTF	TGTGCCAGTAGTATAGGTCGGACAGGGATCGCCGGCTACACCTTC
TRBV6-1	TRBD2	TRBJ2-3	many	CASIGQTSGGLGDTQYF	TGTGCCAGCATCGGACAGACTAGCGGGGGGCTTGGAGATACGCAGTATTTT
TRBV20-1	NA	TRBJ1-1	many	CSAPRRLADTYLHTEAFF	TGCAGTGCTCCCCGCCGGTTGGCAGACACCTACCTCCACACTGAAGCTTTCTTT
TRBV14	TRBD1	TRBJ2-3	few	CASSQEGQDPLGQYF	TGTGCCAGCAGCCAAGAGGGACAGGATCCTTTGGGGCAGTATTTT
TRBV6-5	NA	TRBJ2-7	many	CASRQAYSYEQYF	TGTGCCAGCCGGCAGGCGTACTCCTACGAGCAGTACTTC
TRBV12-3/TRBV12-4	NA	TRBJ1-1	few	CASRLEMSRGHRNPAFF	TGTGCCAGCAGGTTAGAAATGAGTAGGGGCCATAGAAATCCAGCTTTCTTT
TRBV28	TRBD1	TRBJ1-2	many	CASRSSGRQGNGYTF	TGTGCCAGCAGATCCAGTGGAAGACAGGGCAATGGCTACACCTTC
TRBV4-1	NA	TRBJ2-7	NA	CASSRSQGTRYEQYF	TGCGCCAGCAGCCGCTCACAGGGGACTCGCTACGAGCAGTACTTC
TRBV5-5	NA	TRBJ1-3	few	CASSRWTEENTIYF	TGTGCCAGCAGCCGCTGGACGGAGGAAAACACCATATATTTT
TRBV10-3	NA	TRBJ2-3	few	CAISGVDVRGADTQYF	TGTGCCATCAGTGGGGTGGATGTAAGGGGCGCAGATACGCAGTATTTT
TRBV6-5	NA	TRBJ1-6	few	CASSRQRNYNSPLHF	TGTGCCAGCAGTAGACAGAGAAACTATAATTCACCCCTCCACTTT
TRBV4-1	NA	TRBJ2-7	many	CASSQDTRQDYYEQYF	TGCGCCAGCAGCCAAGATACCCGACAGGATTACTACGAGCAGTACTTC
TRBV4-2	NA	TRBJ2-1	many	CASSQDRVRGELLSYNEQFF	TGTGCCAGCAGCCAAGATAGAGTGAGGGGGGAGCTGCTCTCCTACAATGAGCAGTTCTTC
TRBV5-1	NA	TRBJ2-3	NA	CASAREPTTDTQYF	TGCGCCAGCGCGAGGGAGCCTACCACAGATACGCAGTATTTT
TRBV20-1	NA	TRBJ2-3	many	CSARTDTQYF	TGCAGTGCCAGAACAGATACGCAGTATTTT
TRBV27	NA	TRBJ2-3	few	CASSLGINTDTQYF	TGTGCCAGCAGTTTAGGGATAAACACAGATACGCAGTATTTT
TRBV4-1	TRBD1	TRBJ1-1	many	CASSASTGSFTEAFF	TGCGCCAGCAGCGCCTCGACAGGGTCATTCACTGAAGCTTTCTTT
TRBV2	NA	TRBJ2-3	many	CASSGLASTDTQYF	TGTGCCAGCAGTGGGTTGGCATCCACAGATACGCAGTATTTT
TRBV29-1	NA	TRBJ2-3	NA	CSGGQSRSTDTQYF	TGCAGCGGGGGACAATCCCGTTCCACAGATACGCAGTATTTT
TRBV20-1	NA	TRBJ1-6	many	CSAIEDGNSPLHF	TGCAGTGCAATAGAGGATGGAAATTCACCCCTCCACTTT
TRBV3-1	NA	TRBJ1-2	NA	CATSPRDYYGYTF	TGTGCCACTTCACCCAGGGACTACTATGGCTACACCTTC
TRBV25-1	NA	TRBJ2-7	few	CASSMRTVRPYEQYF	TGTGCCAGCAGTATGCGGACGGTCCGTCCCTACGAGCAGTACTTC
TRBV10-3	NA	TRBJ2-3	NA	CAISESSGARTDTQYF	TGTGCCATCAGTGAGTCGAGTGGGGCGCGCACAGATACGCAGTATTTT
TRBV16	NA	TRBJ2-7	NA	CASSSLHEQYF	TGTGCCAGCAGTTCCCTTCACGAGCAGTACTTC
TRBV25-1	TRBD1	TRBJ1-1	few	CASSEYRQGVRTEAFF	TGTGCCAGCAGTGAATATCGACAGGGGGTTCGGACTGAAGCTTTCTTT
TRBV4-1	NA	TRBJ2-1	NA	CASSQWGSNEQFF	TGCGCCAGCAGCCAATGGGGGAGCAATGAGCAGTTCTTC
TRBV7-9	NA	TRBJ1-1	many	CASSTWDEAFF	TGTGCCAGCAGCACCTGGGATGAAGCTTTCTTT
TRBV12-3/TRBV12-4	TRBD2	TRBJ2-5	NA	CASTKTRLAGQETQYF	TGTGCCAGCACCAAAACACGACTAGCGGGACAAGAGACCCAGTACTTC